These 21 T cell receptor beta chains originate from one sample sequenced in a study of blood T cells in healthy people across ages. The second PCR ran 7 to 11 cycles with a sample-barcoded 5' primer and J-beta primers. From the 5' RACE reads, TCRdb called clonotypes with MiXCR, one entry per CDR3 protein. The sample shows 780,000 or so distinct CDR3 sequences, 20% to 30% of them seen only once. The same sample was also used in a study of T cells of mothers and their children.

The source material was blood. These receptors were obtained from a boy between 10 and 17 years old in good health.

DNA for the CDR3: TGTGCCAGCAGCTCCCGGACAGTCGGTGAAAAACTGTTTTTT. This encodes CASSSRTVGEKLFF. This rearrangement joins TRBV9 to TRBJ1-4; maybe TRBD1 (6 bases). The germline V gene has CDR1 SGDLS and CDR2 YYNGEE. CDR3 size: 14 residues. V was trimmed by 4 bases and J by 7 bases, leaving 14 bases between them.

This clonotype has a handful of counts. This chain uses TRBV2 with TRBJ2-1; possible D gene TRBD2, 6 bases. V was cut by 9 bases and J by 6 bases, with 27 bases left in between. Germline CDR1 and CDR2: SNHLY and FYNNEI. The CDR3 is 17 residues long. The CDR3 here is CASRDSQAGRTLNEQFF. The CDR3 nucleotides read TGTGCCAGTAGAGACTCGCAGGCAGGGAGGACCCTCAATGAGCAGTTCTTC. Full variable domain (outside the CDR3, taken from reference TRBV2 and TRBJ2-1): EPEVTQTPSHQVTQMGQEVILRCVPISNHLYFYWYRQILGQKVEFLVSFYNNEISEKSEIFDDQFSVERPDGSNFTLKIRSTKLEDSAMYFCASRDSQAGRTLNEQFFGPGTRLTVL.

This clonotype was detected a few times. DNA of the CDR3: TGTGCCAGCAGCTCCAGGGTTACCAGCACAGATACGCAGTATTTT. Its protein product is CASSSRVTSTDTQYF. This chain links TRBV7-2 with TRBJ2-3; D is perhaps TRBD1 (5 bases). CDR1 SGHTA and CDR2 FQGNSA come from the germline V gene. Trimming removed 4 bases from V and 0 bases from J, with 11 bases in between. The CDR3 length is 15 residues.

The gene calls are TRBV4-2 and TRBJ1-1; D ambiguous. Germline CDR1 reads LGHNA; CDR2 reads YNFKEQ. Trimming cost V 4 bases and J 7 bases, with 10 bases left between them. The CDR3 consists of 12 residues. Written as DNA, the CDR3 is TGTGCCAGCAGCCGTACTGACGGTGAAGCTTTCTTT. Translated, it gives CASSRTDGEAFF.

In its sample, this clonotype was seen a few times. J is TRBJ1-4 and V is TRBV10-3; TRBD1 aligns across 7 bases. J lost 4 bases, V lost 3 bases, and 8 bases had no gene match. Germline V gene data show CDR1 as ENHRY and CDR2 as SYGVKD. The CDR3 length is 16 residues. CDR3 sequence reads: CAISEVNRDSNEKLFF. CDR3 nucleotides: TGTGCCATCAGTGAAGTCAACCGGGACAGTAATGAAAAACTGTTTTTT.

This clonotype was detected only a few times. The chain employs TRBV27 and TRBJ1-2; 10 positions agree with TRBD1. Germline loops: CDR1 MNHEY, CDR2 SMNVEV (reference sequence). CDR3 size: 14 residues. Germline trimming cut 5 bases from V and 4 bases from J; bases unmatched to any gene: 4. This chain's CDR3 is CASSGGQGSYGYTF. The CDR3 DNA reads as TGTGCCAGCAGTGGGGGACAGGGGAGCTATGGCTACACCTTC.

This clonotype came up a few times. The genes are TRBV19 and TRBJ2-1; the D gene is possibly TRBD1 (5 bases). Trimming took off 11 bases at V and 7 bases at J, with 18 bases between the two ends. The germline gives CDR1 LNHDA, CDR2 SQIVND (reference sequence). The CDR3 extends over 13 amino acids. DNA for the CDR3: TGTGCCTCAGGAGACAGAAGTTGGAATGAGCAGTTCTTC. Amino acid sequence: CASGDRSWNEQFF. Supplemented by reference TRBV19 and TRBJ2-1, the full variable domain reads DGGITQSPKYLFRKEGQNVTLSCEQNLNHDAMYWYRQDPGQGLRLIYYSQIVNDFQKGDIAEGYSVSREKKESFPLTVTSAQKNPTAFYLCASGDRSWNEQFFGPGTRLTVL.

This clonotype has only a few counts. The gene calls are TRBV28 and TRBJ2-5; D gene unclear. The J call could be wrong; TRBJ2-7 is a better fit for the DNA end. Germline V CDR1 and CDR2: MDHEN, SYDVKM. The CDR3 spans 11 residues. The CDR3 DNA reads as TGTGCCAGCAGCCACATCTACGAGCAGTACTTC. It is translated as CASSHIYEQYF.

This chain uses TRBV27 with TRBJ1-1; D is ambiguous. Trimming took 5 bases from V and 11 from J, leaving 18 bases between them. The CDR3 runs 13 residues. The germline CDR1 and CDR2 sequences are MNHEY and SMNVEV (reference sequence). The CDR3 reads CASSPRYPREAFF. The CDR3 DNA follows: TGTGCCAGCAGTCCCCGGTACCCTAGAGAGGCTTTCTTT.

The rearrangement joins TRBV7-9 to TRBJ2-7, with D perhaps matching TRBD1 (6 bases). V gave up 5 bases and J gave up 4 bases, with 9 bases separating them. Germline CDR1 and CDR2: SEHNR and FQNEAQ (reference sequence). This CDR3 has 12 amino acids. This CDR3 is CASSRDMYEQYF. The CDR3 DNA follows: TGTGCCAGCAGCCGGGACATGTACGAGCAGTACTTC.

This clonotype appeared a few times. The DNA for the CDR3 is TGCGCCAGCAGCCAAGATCACAGGGAGAGCTCCTACGAGCAGTACTTC. Its translation: CASSQDHRESSYEQYF. V and J are TRBV4-1 and TRBJ2-7; D perhaps matches TRBD1 (6 bases). The CDR3 runs 16 residues. Per germline, CDR1 MGHRA and CDR2 YSYEKL. V was pared by 0 bases and J by 0 bases, with 12 bases between.

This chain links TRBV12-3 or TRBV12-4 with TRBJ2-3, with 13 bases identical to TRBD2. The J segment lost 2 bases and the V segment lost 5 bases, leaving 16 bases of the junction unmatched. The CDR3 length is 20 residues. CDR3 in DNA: TGTGCCAGCAGTCGAACAAAAGGGACTAGCGGGGTCGAGGCCACAGATACGCAGTATTTT. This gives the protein CASSRTKGTSGVEATDTQYF.

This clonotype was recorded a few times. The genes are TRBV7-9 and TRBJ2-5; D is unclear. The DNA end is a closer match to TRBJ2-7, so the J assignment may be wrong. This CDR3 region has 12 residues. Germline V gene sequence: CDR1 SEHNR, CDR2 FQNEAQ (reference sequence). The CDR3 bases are TGTGCCAGCAGCTCCAAGGTTTACGAGCAGTACTTC. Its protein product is CASSSKVYEQYF.

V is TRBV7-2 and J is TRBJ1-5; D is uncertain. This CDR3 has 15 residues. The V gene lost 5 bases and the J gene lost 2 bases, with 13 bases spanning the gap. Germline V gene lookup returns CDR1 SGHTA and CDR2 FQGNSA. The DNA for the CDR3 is TGTGCCAGCAGCCTTGGGCCAGCTCGCAATCAGCCCCAGCATTTT. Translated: CASSLGPARNQPQHF.

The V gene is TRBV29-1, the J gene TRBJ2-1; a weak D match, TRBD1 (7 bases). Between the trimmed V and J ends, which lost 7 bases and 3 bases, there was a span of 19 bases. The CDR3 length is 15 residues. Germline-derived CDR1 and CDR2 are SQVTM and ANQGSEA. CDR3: CSAQLAGTVYNEQFF. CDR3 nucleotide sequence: TGCAGCGCCCAACTCGCGGGGACAGTCTACAATGAGCAGTTCTTC.

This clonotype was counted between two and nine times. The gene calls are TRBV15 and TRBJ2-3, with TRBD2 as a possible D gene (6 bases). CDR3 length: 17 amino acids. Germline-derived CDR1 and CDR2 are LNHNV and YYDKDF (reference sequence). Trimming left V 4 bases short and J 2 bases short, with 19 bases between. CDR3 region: CATSTGTSFPPTDTQYF. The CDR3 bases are TGTGCCACCAGCACAGGGACTTCCTTTCCCCCCACAGATACGCAGTATTTT.

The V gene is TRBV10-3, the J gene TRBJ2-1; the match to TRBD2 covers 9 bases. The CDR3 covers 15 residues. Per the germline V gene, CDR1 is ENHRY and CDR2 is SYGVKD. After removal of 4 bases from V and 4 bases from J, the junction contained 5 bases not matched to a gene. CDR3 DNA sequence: TGTGCCATCAGTGTGTCTAGCGGGGTATACAATGAGCAGTTCTTC. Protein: CAISVSSGVYNEQFF.

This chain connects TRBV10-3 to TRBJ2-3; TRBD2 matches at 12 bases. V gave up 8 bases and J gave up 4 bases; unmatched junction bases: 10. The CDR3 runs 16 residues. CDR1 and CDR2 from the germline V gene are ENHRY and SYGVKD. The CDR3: CAIRASGGARADTQYF. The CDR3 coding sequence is TGTGCCATCCGGGCTAGCGGGGGGGCCAGGGCAGATACGCAGTATTTT.

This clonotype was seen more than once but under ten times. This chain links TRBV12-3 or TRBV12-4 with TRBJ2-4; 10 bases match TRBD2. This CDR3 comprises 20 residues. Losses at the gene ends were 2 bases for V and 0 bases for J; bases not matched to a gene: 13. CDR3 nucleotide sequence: TGTGCCAGCAGTTTACCCCTAGGAGCGGGGGGGCCTCTAGCCAAAAACATTCAGTACTTC. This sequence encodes CASSLPLGAGGPLAKNIQYF.

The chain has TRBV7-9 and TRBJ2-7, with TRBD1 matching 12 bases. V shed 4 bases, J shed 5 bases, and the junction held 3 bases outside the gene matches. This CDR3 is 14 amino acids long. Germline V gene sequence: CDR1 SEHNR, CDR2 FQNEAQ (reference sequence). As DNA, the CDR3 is TGTGCCAGCAGCTGGGGGACAGGGGGCGACGAGCAGTACTTC. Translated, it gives CASSWGTGGDEQYF. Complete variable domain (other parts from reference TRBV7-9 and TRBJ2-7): DTGVSQNPRHKITKRGQNVTFRCDPISEHNRLYWYRQTLGQGPEFLTYFQNEAQLEKSRLLSDRFSAERPKGSFSTLEIQRTEQGDSAMYLCASSWGTGGDEQYFGPGTRLTVT.

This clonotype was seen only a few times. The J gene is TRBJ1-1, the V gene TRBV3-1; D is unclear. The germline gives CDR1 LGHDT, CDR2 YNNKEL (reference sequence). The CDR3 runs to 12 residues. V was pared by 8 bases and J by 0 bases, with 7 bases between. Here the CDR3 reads CASGTLNTEAFF. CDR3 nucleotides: TGTGCCAGCGGAACACTGAACACTGAAGCTTTCTTT. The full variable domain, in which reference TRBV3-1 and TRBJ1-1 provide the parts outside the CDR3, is DTAVSQTPKYLVTQMGNDKSIKCEQNLGHDTMYWYKQDSKKFLKIMFSYNNKELIINETVPNRFSPKSPDKAHLNLHINSLELGDSAVYFCASGTLNTEAFFGQGTRLTVV.